Listed here are 24 T cell receptor beta chains from one sample, sequenced in a study of cytomegalovirus exposure and HLA in healthy donors (dated by TCRdb to about 2017). To prepare the library, the immunoSEQ multiplex PCR assay was applied. For the multiplex PCR, a mixture combining 60 forward primers for TCR Vbeta segments and 13 reverse primers for TCR Jbeta segments was used. TCRdb limited this immuneACCESS table to in-frame rearrangements with V and J called. A share of clones is missing; checked studies link under half to unresolved V genes, and the rest is unexplained. This sample gives around 160,000 clones in total; around 68% of them show up just once. The ten largest clones add up to around 3% of the sample. Sequenced material: PBMCs. The receptors here all came from a middle-aged woman in good health and CMV-seropositive.

This chain uses TRBV7-9 with TRBJ2-7; D is possibly TRBD2 (6 bases). V lost 2 bases to trimming and J lost 2 bases, with 10 bases between them. This CDR3 is built from 14 residues. From germline, CDR1 is SEHNR and CDR2 FQNEAQ (reference sequence). The CDR3 loop is CASSLNGGAYEQYF. For the CDR3, the DNA is TGTGCCAGCAGCTTAAACGGGGGAGCCTACGAGCAGTACTTC.

The chain has TRBV19 and TRBJ2-7; D is unresolved. This CDR3 is 15 amino acids long. Per germline, CDR1 LNHDA and CDR2 SQIVND (reference sequence). V shed 4 bases and J shed 5 bases, with 18 bases lying between them. The CDR3 reads CASSTIHRGRNEQYF. The CDR3 DNA sequence: TGTGCCAGTAGTACCATACACCGAGGTCGGAACGAGCAGTACTTC.

This chain joins TRBV7-3 and TRBJ2-5; 9 nucleotides agree with TRBD2. The length of the CDR3 is 16 residues. In germline, CDR1 is SGHTA, CDR2 FQGTGA. V was clipped by 2 bases and J by 1 base; unmatched bases: 5. The CDR3 region is CASSLGTLAGQETQYF. The DNA of the CDR3 is TGTGCCAGCAGCTTAGGCACACTAGCGGGCCAAGAGACCCAGTACTTC. The full variable domain, in which reference TRBV7-3 and TRBJ2-5 provide the parts outside the CDR3, is GAGVSQTPSNKVTEKGKYVELRCDPISGHTALYWYRQSLGQGPEFLIYFQGTGAADDSGLPNDRFFAVRPEGSVSTLKIQRTERGDSAVYLCASSLGTLAGQETQYFGPGTRLLVL.

The gene calls are TRBV6-5 and TRBJ1-2; no firm D call. The V gene's germline CDR1 is MNHEY and CDR2 SVGAGI. Trimming left V 2 bases short and J 1 base short, with 11 bases between. The CDR3 is made up of 15 amino acids. The CDR3 nucleotides are TGTGCCAGCAGTTACGAGAGGGAAGGTAACTATGGCTACACCTTC. Protein: CASSYEREGNYGYTF.

The chain has TRBV7-9 and TRBJ1-5, with TRBD1 as a possible D gene (5 bases). From germline, CDR1 is SEHNR and CDR2 FQNEAQ (reference sequence). Trimming took off 8 bases at V and 7 bases at J, with 12 bases between the two ends. The length of the CDR3 is 12 residues. DNA for the CDR3: TGTGCCAGCGCCGACAAGGGGCAGCCCCAGCATTTT. Translated: CASADKGQPQHF.

Only a few counts were recorded for this clone. Compared with germline, one end of the junction differs, possibly owing to a read error. The chain couples TRBV10-3 to TRBJ2-1; TRBD1 agrees at 8 bases. The CDR3 is made up of 13 amino acids. Germline assignment: CDR1 ENHRY and CDR2 SYGVKD. The CDR3 sequence is CAIIEDRANEQFF. The CDR3 region has the DNA TGTGCCATCATTGAGGACAGGGCAAATGAGCAGTTCTTC.

The chain employs TRBV4-1 and TRBJ2-7; weak D call: TRBD1 (6 bases). This CDR3 is 16 amino acids long. CDR1 and CDR2 from the germline V gene are MGHRA and YSYEKL. The germline V and J ends were trimmed by 3 bases and 5 bases, with 20 bases remaining between them. CDR3 loop: CASSQTTGTTGHEQYF. CDR3 DNA: TGCGCCAGCAGCCAGACCACCGGGACAACGGGCCACGAGCAGTACTTC.

This clone was counted only a few times. The rearrangement uses TRBV4-3 and TRBJ2-7, with D possibly matching TRBD2 (6 bases). This CDR3 is built from 13 residues. CDR1 and CDR2 from the germline V gene are LGHNA and YSLEER. V was pared by 0 bases and J by 7 bases, with 10 bases between. CDR3 nucleotide sequence: TGCGCCAGCAGCCAAGATTTTGCGGGGGAGCAGTACTTC. The encoded protein is CASSQDFAGEQYF.

The chain couples TRBV29-1 to TRBJ2-3; D not resolved. This CDR3 has 13 amino acids. In germline, CDR1 is SQVTM, CDR2 ANQGSEA. The V end was cut by 3 bases, the J end by 0 bases, with 7 bases between. CDR3 sequence (DNA): TGCAGCGTTGATAAAAGCAGCACAGATACGCAGTATTTT. Residues: CSVDKSSTDTQYF.

The J gene is TRBJ1-4, the V gene TRBV18, with TRBD1 identical over 10 bases. J gave up 7 bases and V 4 bases, and 6 bases lay outside the gene matches. Germline CDR1 KGHSH, CDR2 LQKENI. The CDR3 extends over 15 amino acids. CDR3 bases: TGTGCCAGCTCACGACCCGGGACAGGGGTTGAAAAACTGTTTTTT. Translated, it gives CASSRPGTGVEKLFF.

The rearrangement joins TRBV7-6 to TRBJ2-2; 11 nucleotides agree with TRBD2. V was pared by 4 bases and J by 3 bases, with 7 bases of the junction left unmatched. The CDR3 extends over 17 amino acids. Germline CDR1 reads SGHVS; CDR2 reads FNYEAQ. CDR3 protein: CASSSTSGSIDTGELFF. CDR3 DNA sequence: TGTGCCAGCAGCTCCACTAGCGGGAGTATCGACACCGGGGAGCTGTTTTTT.

Only a few counts were recorded for this clone. The chain links TRBV27 to TRBJ1-1, with 9 bases aligning to TRBD1. The junction had 5 bases not matched to a gene; V was cut back by 2 bases and J by 10 bases. CDR1 is MNHEY and CDR2 is SMNVEV in the germline V gene (reference sequence). There are 13 residues in the CDR3. The CDR3 region has the DNA TGTGCCAGCAGTTTAGAGACGGGACAGGGAGCTTTCTTT. This codes for CASSLETGQGAFF.

V and J are TRBV27 and TRBJ2-3; TRBD2 might be the D (5 bases). The CDR3 has 11 amino acids. CDR1 and CDR2 from the germline V gene are MNHEY and SMNVEV (reference sequence). Trimming shortened V by 3 bases and J by 8 bases, and 6 bases separated the two germline ends. The CDR3 DNA follows: TGTGCCAGCAGTTTCGGAGGTACGCAGTATTTT. Translating it yields CASSFGGTQYF.

The V call is TRBV27, the J call TRBJ1-6, with 11 bases fitting TRBD1. Germline V gene data show CDR1 as MNHEY and CDR2 as SMNVEV (reference sequence). Germline trimming cut 5 bases from V and 10 bases from J; bases unmatched to any gene: 4. CDR3 length equals 14 residues. CDR3 in DNA: TGTGCCAGCAGTGGGACAGGGGGTTGGTCACCCCTCCACTTT. Encoded protein: CASSGTGGWSPLHF.

V usage is TRBV28 and J usage is TRBJ1-1; no definite D call. V lost 1 base and J lost 4, with 4 bases in between. This CDR3 is 12 amino acids long. Germline V gene sequence: CDR1 MDHEN, CDR2 SYDVKM. In nucleotides, the CDR3 is TGTGCCAGCAGTTTATCGGGCACTGAAGCTTTCTTT. The encoded protein is CASSLSGTEAFF. Variable domain in full (rest from reference TRBV28 and TRBJ1-1): DVKVTQSSRYLVKRTGEKVFLECVQDMDHENMFWYRQDPGLGLRLIYFSYDVKMKEKGDIPEGYSVSREKKERFSLILESASTNQTSMYLCASSLSGTEAFFGQGTRLTVV.

DNA for the CDR3: TGTGCCAGCAGCATACAGGGGGCGCGGGACGAGCAGTACTTC. Translation gives CASSIQGARDEQYF. This chain joins TRBV5-4 and TRBJ2-7; 9 bases line up with TRBD1. This CDR3 region has 14 residues. Trimming at V came to 4 bases and at J to 5 bases, leaving 7 bases not matched to a gene. Germline V gene sequence: CDR1 SGHNT, CDR2 YYREEE (reference sequence). Using reference TRBV5-4 and TRBJ2-7 for the parts outside the CDR3, the full variable domain is ETGVTQSPTHLIKTRGQQVTLRCSSQSGHNTVSWYQQALGQGPQFIFQYYREEENGRGNFPPRFSGLQFPNYSSELNVNALELDDSALYLCASSIQGARDEQYFGPGTRLTVT.

The table lists this clone with a few counts. This rearrangement joins TRBV18 to TRBJ1-5, with D uncertain. This CDR3 has 15 amino acids. CDR1 and CDR2 from the germline V gene are KGHSH and LQKENI. V lost 6 bases, J lost 0 bases, and 12 bases lay in between. The CDR3 DNA follows: TGTGCCAGCTCGGAGGGCCGCTATAGCAATCAGCCCCAGCATTTT. Translating gives CASSEGRYSNQPQHF.

This clone was recorded only once. The chain has TRBV6-5 and TRBJ1-5, with 8 positions matching TRBD1. CDR3 length: 15 amino acids. Germline CDR1 reads MNHEY; CDR2 reads SVGAGI. V shed 4 bases, J shed 7 bases, and the junction held 9 bases outside the gene matches. The chain's CDR3 is CASSSVGQGGQPQHF. CDR3 nucleotides: TGTGCCAGCAGTTCCGTAGGACAGGGAGGCCAGCCCCAGCATTTT.

The genes are TRBV5-1 and TRBJ2-5, with a tentative D call TRBD2 (7 bases). V was pared by 4 bases and J by 5 bases, with 24 bases between. The CDR3 sequence is 17 residues long. CDR1 SGHRS and CDR2 YFSETQ come from the germline V gene. Written as DNA, the CDR3 is TGCGCCAGCAGCGCGGGCCGTTACGGGGGGCCAGGGGAGACCCAGTACTTC. Its translation: CASSAGRYGGPGETQYF.

V is TRBV6-5 and J is TRBJ1-6; 10 positions match TRBD1. CDR3 size: 14 residues. Trimming took 2 bases from V and 9 from J; bases not matched to a gene: 1. Germline CDR1 and CDR2: MNHEY and SVGAGI. As DNA, the CDR3 is TGTGCCAGCAGTTACGACAGGGGGCTTTCACCCCTCCACTTT. Protein product: CASSYDRGLSPLHF.

The genes are TRBV18 and TRBJ2-7, with 13 bases matching TRBD2. V lost 4 bases to trimming and J lost 6 bases; unmatched junction nucleotides: 6. Germline loops: CDR1 KGHSH, CDR2 LQKENI. The CDR3 has 15 residues. The CDR3 nucleotides are TGTGCCAGCTCACAACTAGCGGGGGGGCTGGGCGAGCAGTACTTC. It translates to CASSQLAGGLGEQYF.

The sample holds one count of this clone. Compared with germline, one end of the junction differs, possibly owing to a read error. The genes are TRBV7-7 and TRBJ2-2, with TRBD1 identical over 10 bases. CDR1 and CDR2 (germline): SSHAT, FNYEAQ (reference sequence). The CDR3 sequence is 15 residues long. As DNA, the CDR3 is TGTGCTAGCACCCCAGGGACAGGGGTCACCGGGGAGCTGTTTTTT. Translating gives CASTPGTGVTGELFF.

This rearrangement joins TRBV27 to TRBJ2-1, with 10 bases fitting TRBD2. The length of the CDR3 is 17 residues. The germline V gene encodes CDR1 MNHEY and CDR2 SMNVEV (reference sequence). J was trimmed by 2 bases and V by 5 bases; bases with no gene match: 9. Written as DNA, the CDR3 is TGTGCCAGCAGTCCCGCGGGTAGCGGGGGGACCTACAATGAGCAGTTCTTC. It is translated as CASSPAGSGGTYNEQFF.

V is TRBV7-2 and J is TRBJ1-1; D is ambiguous. Between the trimmed V and J ends, which lost 8 bases and 8 bases, there was a span of 15 bases. Germline V CDR1 and CDR2: SGHTA, FQGNSA. The CDR3 has 12 amino acids. The CDR3 sequence: CASQLQAGEAFF. CDR3 DNA: TGTGCCAGCCAGCTTCAGGCTGGCGAAGCTTTCTTT.